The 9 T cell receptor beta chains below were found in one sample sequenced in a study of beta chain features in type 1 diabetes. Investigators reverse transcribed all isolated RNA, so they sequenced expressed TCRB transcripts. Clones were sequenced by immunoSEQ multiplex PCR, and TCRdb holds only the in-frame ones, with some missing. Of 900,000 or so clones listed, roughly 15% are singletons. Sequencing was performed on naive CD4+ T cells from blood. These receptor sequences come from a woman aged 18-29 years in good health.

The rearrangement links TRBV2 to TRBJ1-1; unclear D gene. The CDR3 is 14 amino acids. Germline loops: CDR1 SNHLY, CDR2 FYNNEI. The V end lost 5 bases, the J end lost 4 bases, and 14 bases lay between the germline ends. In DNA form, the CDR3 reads TGTGCCAGCAGTCACGACCCGGGTAGCACTGAAGCTTTCTTT. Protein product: CASSHDPGSTEAFF. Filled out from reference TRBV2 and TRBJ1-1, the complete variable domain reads EPEVTQTPSHQVTQMGQEVILRCVPISNHLYFYWYRQILGQKVEFLVSFYNNEISEKSEIFDDQFSVERPDGSNFTLKIRSTKLEDSAMYFCASSHDPGSTEAFFGQGTRLTVV.

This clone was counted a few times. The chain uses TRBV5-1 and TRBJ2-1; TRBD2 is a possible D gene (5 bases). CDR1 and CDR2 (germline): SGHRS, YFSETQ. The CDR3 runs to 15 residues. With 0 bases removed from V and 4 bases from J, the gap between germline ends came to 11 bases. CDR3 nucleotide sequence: TGCGCCAGCAGCTTGGAGATGGGAGTTTACAATGAGCAGTTCTTC. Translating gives CASSLEMGVYNEQFF. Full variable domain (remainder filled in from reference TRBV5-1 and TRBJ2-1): KAGVTQTPRYLIKTRGQQVTLSCSPISGHRSVSWYQQTPGQGLQFLFEYFSETQRNKGNFPGRFSGRQFSNSRSEMNVSTLELGDSALYLCASSLEMGVYNEQFFGPGTRLTVL.

The CDR3 loop reads CASSGYTDTQYF. CDR3 bases: TGTGCCAGCAGCGGTTACACAGATACGCAGTATTTT. The chain links TRBV2 to TRBJ2-3; no definite D call. The CDR3 spans 12 residues. From germline, CDR1 is SNHLY and CDR2 FYNNEI. V was cut by 6 bases and J by 2 bases, with 6 bases left in between.

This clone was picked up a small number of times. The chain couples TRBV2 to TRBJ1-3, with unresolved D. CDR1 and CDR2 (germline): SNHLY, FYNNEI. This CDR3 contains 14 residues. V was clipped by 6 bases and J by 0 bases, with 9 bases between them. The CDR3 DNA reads TGTGCCAGCAGCGGACGGAGCTCTGGAAACACCATATATTTT. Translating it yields CASSGRSSGNTIYF.

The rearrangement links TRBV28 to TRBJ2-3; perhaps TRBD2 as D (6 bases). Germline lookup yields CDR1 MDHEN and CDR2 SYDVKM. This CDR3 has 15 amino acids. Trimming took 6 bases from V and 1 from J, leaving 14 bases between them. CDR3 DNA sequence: TGTGCCAGCAGCTCTGGAGGGCTCGGCACAGATACGCAGTATTTT. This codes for CASSSGGLGTDTQYF. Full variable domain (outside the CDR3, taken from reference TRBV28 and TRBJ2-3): DVKVTQSSRYLVKRTGEKVFLECVQDMDHENMFWYRQDPGLGLRLIYFSYDVKMKEKGDIPEGYSVSREKKERFSLILESASTNQTSMYLCASSSGGLGTDTQYFGPGTRLTVL.

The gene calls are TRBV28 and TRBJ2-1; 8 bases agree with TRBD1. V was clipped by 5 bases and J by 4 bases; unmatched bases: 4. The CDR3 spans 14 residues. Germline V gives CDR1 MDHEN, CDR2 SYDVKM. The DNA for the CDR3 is TGTGCCAGCAGTAATGACAGGGGTTACAATGAGCAGTTCTTC. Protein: CASSNDRGYNEQFF.

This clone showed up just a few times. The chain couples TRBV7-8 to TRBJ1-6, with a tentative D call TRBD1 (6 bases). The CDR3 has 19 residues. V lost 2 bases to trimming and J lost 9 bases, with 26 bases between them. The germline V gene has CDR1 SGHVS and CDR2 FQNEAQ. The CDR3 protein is CASSLLAPQAGTMGSPLHF. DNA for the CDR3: TGTGCCAGCAGCTTATTGGCCCCCCAGGCCGGGACAATGGGTTCACCCCTCCACTTT.

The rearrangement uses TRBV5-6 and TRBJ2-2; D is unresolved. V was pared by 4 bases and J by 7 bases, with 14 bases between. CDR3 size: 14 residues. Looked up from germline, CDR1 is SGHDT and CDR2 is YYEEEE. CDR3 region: CASSPVSLGGELFF. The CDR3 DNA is TGTGCCAGCAGCCCCGTTTCCCTTGGCGGGGAGCTGTTTTTT.

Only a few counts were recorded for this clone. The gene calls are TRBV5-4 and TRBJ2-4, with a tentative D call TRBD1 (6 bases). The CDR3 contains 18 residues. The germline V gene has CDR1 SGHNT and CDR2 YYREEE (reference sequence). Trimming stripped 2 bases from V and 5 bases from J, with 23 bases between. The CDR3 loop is CASSFAWGREIGENIQYF. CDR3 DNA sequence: TGTGCCAGCAGCTTCGCGTGGGGGCGCGAGATAGGTGAAAACATTCAGTACTTC.